The rows below give T cell receptor beta chains drawn from one sample of a study of identical twins. TCRdb ran MiXCR on the 5' RACE reads and lists one entry per CDR3 protein. The sample carries 410,000 or so distinct CDR3 sequences, less than 20% recorded once. Input material: naive T cells sorted from blood. Receptors were obtained from a man in his fifties in good health. Each CDR3 is given without its conserved first and last residue. Fields, in order: CDR3 length, J gene, V gene, CDR3 protein.

cdr3_length: 13
j_call: TRBJ2-7
v_call: TRBV6-2/TRBV6-3
cdr3_aa: ASSTRGGDGYEQY

cdr3_length: 13
j_call: TRBJ2-2
v_call: TRBV10-3
cdr3_aa: AIRRDSANTGELF

cdr3_length: 13
j_call: TRBJ2-5
v_call: TRBV7-7
cdr3_aa: ASSFQDSRHETQY

cdr3_length: 13
j_call: TRBJ2-7
v_call: TRBV11-2
cdr3_aa: ASSLYRAGPYEQY

cdr3_length: 14
j_call: TRBJ2-3
v_call: TRBV20-1
cdr3_aa: SASRGPGGATDTQY

cdr3_length: 12
j_call: TRBJ2-1
v_call: TRBV20-1
cdr3_aa: SARGGPKGAEQF

cdr3_length: 13
j_call: TRBJ2-1
v_call: TRBV20-1
cdr3_aa: SAREGRHSYNEQF

cdr3_length: 15
j_call: TRBJ2-6
v_call: TRBV20-1
cdr3_aa: SAIRAGALSGANVLT

cdr3_length: 12
j_call: TRBJ1-4
v_call: TRBV7-2
cdr3_aa: ASSPTGTYEKLF

cdr3_length: 14
j_call: TRBJ2-7
v_call: TRBV7-9
cdr3_aa: ASSLSGTGGAYEQY

cdr3_length: 10
j_call: TRBJ2-2
v_call: TRBV5-1
cdr3_aa: ASSEGFGELF

cdr3_length: 12
j_call: TRBJ2-3
v_call: TRBV28
cdr3_aa: ASSLGGPRDTQY

cdr3_length: 12
j_call: TRBJ2-3
v_call: TRBV12-3/TRBV12-4
cdr3_aa: ASSPSAGTDTQY

cdr3_length: 9
j_call: TRBJ2-5
v_call: TRBV7-9
cdr3_aa: ASSKEETQY

cdr3_length: 12
j_call: TRBJ2-1
v_call: TRBV7-2
cdr3_aa: ASSKIGTDNEQF

cdr3_length: 12
j_call: TRBJ2-7
v_call: TRBV10-3
cdr3_aa: AISEKGGTYEQY

cdr3_length: 12
j_call: TRBJ2-1
v_call: TRBV14
cdr3_aa: ASSQPQVANEQF

cdr3_length: 10
j_call: TRBJ2-3
v_call: TRBV29-1
cdr3_aa: SVVLGTDTQY

cdr3_length: 13
j_call: TRBJ2-7
v_call: TRBV5-1
cdr3_aa: ASSLVGQGLGEQY

cdr3_length: 11
j_call: TRBJ1-1
v_call: TRBV19
cdr3_aa: ASTRTGRTEAF

cdr3_length: 14
j_call: TRBJ1-6
v_call: TRBV4-2
cdr3_aa: ASSQAKGSYNSPLH

cdr3_length: 15
j_call: TRBJ2-4
v_call: TRBV7-9
cdr3_aa: ASSLRGGERAKNIQY

cdr3_length: 12
j_call: TRBJ1-5
v_call: TRBV7-2
cdr3_aa: ASSATGGDQPQH

cdr3_length: 13
j_call: TRBJ2-1
v_call: TRBV13
cdr3_aa: ASSTGLAGWNGQF

cdr3_length: 10
j_call: TRBJ1-1
v_call: TRBV13
cdr3_aa: ASRWGLTEAF

cdr3_length: 18
j_call: TRBJ2-1
v_call: TRBV28
cdr3_aa: ASSLSLGLAGDFQSNEQF

cdr3_length: 11
j_call: TRBJ2-7
v_call: TRBV20-1
cdr3_aa: SAPRQGSYEQY

cdr3_length: 10
j_call: TRBJ2-7
v_call: TRBV15
cdr3_aa: ATSFGLEEQY

cdr3_length: 11
j_call: TRBJ2-1
v_call: TRBV7-9
cdr3_aa: ASSPSLGNEQF

cdr3_length: 14
j_call: TRBJ2-5
v_call: TRBV27
cdr3_aa: ASSPLWEGLRETQY

cdr3_length: 11
j_call: TRBJ2-7
v_call: TRBV20-1
cdr3_aa: SARQGSPYEQY

cdr3_length: 12
j_call: TRBJ1-4
v_call: TRBV5-4
cdr3_aa: ASSRNTGGEKLF

cdr3_length: 11
j_call: TRBJ1-2
v_call: TRBV12-3/TRBV12-4
cdr3_aa: ASRLNRDYGYT

cdr3_length: 13
j_call: TRBJ2-5
v_call: TRBV7-2
cdr3_aa: ASCPGGLYQETQY

cdr3_length: 11
j_call: TRBJ1-5
v_call: TRBV20-1
cdr3_aa: SASRGRNQPQH

cdr3_length: 12
j_call: TRBJ1-2
v_call: TRBV10-3
cdr3_aa: AISESSLNYGYT

cdr3_length: 14
j_call: TRBJ1-1
v_call: TRBV6-2/TRBV6-3
cdr3_aa: ASSYSFGQQNTEAF

cdr3_length: 12
j_call: TRBJ1-1
v_call: TRBV27
cdr3_aa: ASSLHTGAAEAF

cdr3_length: 10
j_call: TRBJ1-5
v_call: TRBV24-1
cdr3_aa: ATSDLNQPQH

cdr3_length: 13
j_call: TRBJ2-1
v_call: TRBV5-1
cdr3_aa: ASRSGTSGVNEQF

cdr3_length: 12
j_call: TRBJ2-1
v_call: TRBV20-1
cdr3_aa: SAMETGDPNEQF

cdr3_length: 13
j_call: TRBJ2-5
v_call: TRBV12-3/TRBV12-4
cdr3_aa: ASSRGQGAVETQY

cdr3_length: 11
j_call: TRBJ2-7
v_call: TRBV7-9
cdr3_aa: ASSWGEEDEQY

cdr3_length: 12
j_call: TRBJ2-2
v_call: TRBV28
cdr3_aa: ASSRTSGIVELF

cdr3_length: 12
j_call: TRBJ2-5
v_call: TRBV5-6
cdr3_aa: ASSIRDTQETQY